Reported below is one T cell receptor beta chain. Its antigen remains unidentified. The data belong to a study of shared clonotypes between healthy human individuals. Findings and caveats of the study: Since donors were few, the genetic and exposure-history diversity represented was limited.

Trimming stripped 3 bases from V and 7 bases from J, with 16 bases between. The CDR3 runs 14 residues. Per germline, CDR1 SGHNT and CDR2 YYREEE (reference sequence). Some clones are missing from TCRdb's copy, which holds only in-frame ones; the method was immunoSEQ multiplex PCR. The sample includes some 2,000,000 clones, 90% to 95% of them seen just once. The clonotype originates from a man between 18 and 29 years old in good health. The source material was naive CD4+ T cells sorted from blood. As for subset: CD45RA+ positively selected. The chain combines TRBV5-4 with TRBJ1-2; weak D call: TRBD1 (6 bases). The chain's CDR3 is CASSWGGGVGGYTF. CDR3 DNA sequence: TGTGCCAGCAGCTGGGGCGGGGGCGTGGGTGGCTACACCTTC.